Detailed here is one T cell receptor beta chain. This sample is part of a study of shared clonotypes between healthy human individuals. This table comes from immunoSEQ multiplex PCR, and its TCRdb copy is limited to in-frame clones, with some not included. The sample yields approximately 530,000 clones, around 96% seen once. The CDR3 has 13 residues. With 6 bases removed from V and 16 bases from J, the gap between germline ends came to 21 bases. Germline V gene sequence: CDR1 KGHSH, CDR2 LQKENI. Input material: naive CD4+ T cells sorted from blood. The subset was: CD45RA+ positively selected. The chain combines TRBV18 with TRBJ1-4; D is possibly TRBD1 (5 bases). This TCR was sampled from a woman aged 30 to 39 in good health. The CDR3 nucleotides read TGTGCCAGCTCGTCCGGGACCGCCCAACCTCCGTTTTTT. Translated: CASSSGTAQPPFF.